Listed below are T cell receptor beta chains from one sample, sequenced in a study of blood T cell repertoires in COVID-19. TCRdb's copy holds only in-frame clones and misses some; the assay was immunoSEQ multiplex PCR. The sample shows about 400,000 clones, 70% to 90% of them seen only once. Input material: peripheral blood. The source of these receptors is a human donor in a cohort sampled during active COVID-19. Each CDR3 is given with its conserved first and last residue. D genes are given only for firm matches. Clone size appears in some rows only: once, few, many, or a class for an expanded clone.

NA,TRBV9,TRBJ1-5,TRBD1,TGTGCCAGCAGCCCCGGCGAAATAGTGGGGACAGGGTCGGAGAGCAATCAGCCCCAGCATTTT,CASSPGEIVGTGSESNQPQHF
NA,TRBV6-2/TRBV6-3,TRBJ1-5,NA,TGTGCCAGCAGTTACTGGGCCAATCAGCCCCAGCATTTT,CASSYWANQPQHF
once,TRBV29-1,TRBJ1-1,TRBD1,TGCAGCGTCGGACAGGCTGGGGACACTGAAGCTTTCTTT,CSVGQAGDTEAFF
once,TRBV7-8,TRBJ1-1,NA,TGTGCCAGCAGCTTAGAGGCATCCAGGTCGGAAGCTTTCTTT,CASSLEASRSEAFF
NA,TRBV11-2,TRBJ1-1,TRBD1,TGTGCCAGCAGTATAGGGGGCGCGAGCACTGAAGCTTTCTTT,CASSIGGASTEAFF
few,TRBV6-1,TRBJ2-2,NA,TGTGCCAGCAGTGAGATACCGGGACATCTTACCGGGGAGCTGTTTTTT,CASSEIPGHLTGELFF
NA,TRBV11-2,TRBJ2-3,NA,TGTGCCAGCAGCCCGCGCAGGACAGATACGCAGTATTTT,CASSPRRTDTQYF
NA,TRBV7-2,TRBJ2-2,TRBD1,TGTGCCAGCAGCGCGAGGTCAGGGGGCGATGCCGGGGAGCTGTTTTTT,CASSARSGGDAGELFF
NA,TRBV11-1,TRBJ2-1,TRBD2,TGTGCCAGCAGCTCGACTAGCAGAGCCTACAATGAGCAGTTCTTC,CASSSTSRAYNEQFF
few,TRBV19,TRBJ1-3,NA,TGTGCCAGTAGTACGGACAGCTCTGGAAACACCATATATTTT,CASSTDSSGNTIYF
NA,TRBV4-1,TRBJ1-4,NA,TGCGCCAGCAGCGGTGGAGTCAGTGGCGAAAAACTGTTTTTT,CASSGGVSGEKLFF
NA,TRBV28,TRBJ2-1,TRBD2,TGTGCCAGCTGGGGGGCGGGAGGGTCCTACAATGAGCAGTTCTTC,CASWGAGGSYNEQFF
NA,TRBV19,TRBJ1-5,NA,TGTGCCAGTAGTATAGCACGGTCCATCAATCAGCCCCAGCATTTT,CASSIARSINQPQHF
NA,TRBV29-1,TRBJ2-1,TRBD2,TGCAGCGTTGACCCAGCGGGGGGTTGGGATGAGCAGTTCTTC,CSVDPAGGWDEQFF
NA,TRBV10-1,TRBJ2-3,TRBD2,TGCGCCAGCAGTGCGGGGACTAGCGGGACCGCAGATACGCAGTATTTT,CASSAGTSGTADTQYF
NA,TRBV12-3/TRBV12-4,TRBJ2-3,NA,TGTGCCAGCAGTGAGGGCAGGAATACGCAGTATTTT,CASSEGRNTQYF
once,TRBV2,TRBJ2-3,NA,TGTGCCAGCAGCCTTGCTAGGACAGATACGCAGTATTTT,CASSLARTDTQYF
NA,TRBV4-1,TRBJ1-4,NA,TGCGCCAGCAGCCAAGTTTACAAGGCGGATAATGAAAAACTGTTTTTT,CASSQVYKADNEKLFF
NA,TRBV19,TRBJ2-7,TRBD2,TGTGCCAGTAGTATGGGAGCGGGAGGTGCGTCCTACGAGCAGTACTTC,CASSMGAGGASYEQYF
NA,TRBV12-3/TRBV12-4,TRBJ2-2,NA,TGTGCCAGCAGAGATAGCACCGGGGAGCTGTTTTTT,CASRDSTGELFF
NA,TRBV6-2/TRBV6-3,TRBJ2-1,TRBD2,TGTGCCAGCAGCGACACTAAGAGCGGGAGAGGGGGCAATGAGCAGTTCTTC,CASSDTKSGRGGNEQFF
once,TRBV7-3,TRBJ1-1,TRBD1,TGTGCCAGCAGCTTAACGAGGGGGACAGGGGGTATGAACACTGAAGCTTTCTTT,CASSLTRGTGGMNTEAFF
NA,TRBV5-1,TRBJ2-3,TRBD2,TGCGCCAGCAGCCAAGGACTAGCGGGCCCACCCCGCTCTGGCACAGATACGCAGTATTTT,CASSQGLAGPPRSGTDTQYF
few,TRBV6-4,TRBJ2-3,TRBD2,TGTGCCAGCAGTGACTCCGGTAGCGGGGGCACAGATACGCAGTATTTT,CASSDSGSGGTDTQYF
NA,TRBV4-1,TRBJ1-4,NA,TGCGCCAGCAGCCAAGGAACCGGGGGTCACGGAAAACTGTTTTTT,CASSQGTGGHGKLFF
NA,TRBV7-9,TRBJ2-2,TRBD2,TGTGCCAGCCACCGTGGGCTAGCGGAGCCCTTAAGGAGGACCGGGGAGCTGTTTTTT,CASHRGLAEPLRRTGELFF
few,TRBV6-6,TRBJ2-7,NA,TGTGCCAGCAGTTACTCCCGGCGGGACTACGAGCAGTACTTC,CASSYSRRDYEQYF
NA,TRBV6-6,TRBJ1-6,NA,TGTGCCAGCAGTCGCGGGGAGGAGGGCAGGGAAAATTCACCCCTCCACTTT,CASSRGEEGRENSPLHF
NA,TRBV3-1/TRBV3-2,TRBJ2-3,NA,TGTGCCAGCAGCCCTCGAGTGGCGGTCGACGCAGATACGCAGTATTTT,CASSPRVAVDADTQYF
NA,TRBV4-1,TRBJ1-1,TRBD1,TGCGCCAGCAGCCAAGTTGGACAGGGGGCCGCTGAAGCTTTCTTT,CASSQVGQGAAEAFF
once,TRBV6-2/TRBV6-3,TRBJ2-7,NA,TGTGCCAGCAGTTCCAGCGGAGACTCCTACGAGCAGTACTTC,CASSSSGDSYEQYF
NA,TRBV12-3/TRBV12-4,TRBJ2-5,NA,TGTGCCAGCAGTTTAGCGCGGGCGGGGACCCAGTACTTC,CASSLARAGTQYF
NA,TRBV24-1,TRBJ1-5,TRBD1,TGTGCCACCAGTGATTTGCCATGCAGGGGGTATGATCAGCCCCAGCATTTT,CATSDLPCRGYDQPQHF
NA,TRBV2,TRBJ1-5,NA,TGTGCCAGCAGTGAAGACGGTAGCTATAGCAATCAGCCCCAGCATTTT,CASSEDGSYSNQPQHF
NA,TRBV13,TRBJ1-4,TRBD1,TGTGCCAGCAGTTTCACGTCCGGGACAGTGGCTGAAAAACTGTTTTTT,CASSFTSGTVAEKLFF
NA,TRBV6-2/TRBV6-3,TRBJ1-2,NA,TGTGCCAGCAGCCCGGATGGACTGTTCTATGGCTACACCTTC,CASSPDGLFYGYTF
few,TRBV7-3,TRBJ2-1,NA,TGTGCCAGCAGCTCCCCTTCGAGAGGAGGGCCAAATCAGCAGTTCTTC,CASSSPSRGGPNQQFF
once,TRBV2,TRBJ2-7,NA,TGTGCCAGCAAAAGCCGGGACTTCTCGAACTACGAGCAGTACTTC,CASKSRDFSNYEQYF
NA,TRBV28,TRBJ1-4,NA,TGTGCCAGCAGCCCACCGGGAAGGGCCGGGGCAACTAATGAAAAACTGTTTTTT,CASSPPGRAGATNEKLFF
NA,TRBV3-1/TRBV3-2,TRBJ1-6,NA,TGTGCCAGCAGCCAAGTAGGTAGGGGTTCACCCCTCCACTTT,CASSQVGRGSPLHF
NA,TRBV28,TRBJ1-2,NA,TGTGCCAGCAGTTTAAAGGGGCCCTATGGCTACACCTTC,CASSLKGPYGYTF
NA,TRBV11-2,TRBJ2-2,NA,TGTGCCAGCAAAACTAGCCGGAACACCGGGGAGCTGTTTTTT,CASKTSRNTGELFF
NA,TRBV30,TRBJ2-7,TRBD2,TGTGCCTGGAGTAGGGGAGGGCCCTACGAGCAGTACTTC,CAWSRGGPYEQYF
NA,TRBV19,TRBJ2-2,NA,TGTGCCAGTAGTATTTGGTACGGGGAGACCGGGGAGCTGTTTTTT,CASSIWYGETGELFF
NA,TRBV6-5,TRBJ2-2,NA,TGTGCCAGCAGTTACCGTGGAGGCACCGGGGAGCTGTTTTTT,CASSYRGGTGELFF
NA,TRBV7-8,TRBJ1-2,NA,TGTGCCAGCAGCTTAAGGCTCGGGGTCTACTATGGCTACACCTTC,CASSLRLGVYYGYTF
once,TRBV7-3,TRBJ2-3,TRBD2,TGTGCCAGCAGCCCCCGGACTAGCGGGGATGACACAGATACGCAGTATTTT,CASSPRTSGDDTDTQYF
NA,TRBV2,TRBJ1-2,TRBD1,TGTGCCAGCAGCACCGGGACAGGGCTCGGCTACACCTTC,CASSTGTGLGYTF
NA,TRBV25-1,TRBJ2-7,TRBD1,TGTGCCAGCAGCTCCGAGGACAGGTCTTCCTACGAGCAGTACTTC,CASSSEDRSSYEQYF
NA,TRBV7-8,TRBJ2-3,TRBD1,TGTGCCAGCAGCCCCATCAGGACAGGGTTGAAGCAGTATTTT,CASSPIRTGLKQYF
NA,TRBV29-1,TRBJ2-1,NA,TGCAGCGTTGAGGAGCGGGCCCTCGCCTACAATGAGCAGTTCTTC,CSVEERALAYNEQFF
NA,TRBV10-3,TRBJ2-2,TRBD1,TGTGCCATCAGTGGGACAGGGAGGAACACCGGGGAGCTGTTTTTT,CAISGTGRNTGELFF
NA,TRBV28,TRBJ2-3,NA,TGTGCCAGCAGTTCAAGGGGTTCCCCCACAGATACGCAGTATTTT,CASSSRGSPTDTQYF
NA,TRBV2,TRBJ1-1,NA,TGTGCCAGCAGCGGACAGTTGAACACTGAAGCTTTCTTT,CASSGQLNTEAFF
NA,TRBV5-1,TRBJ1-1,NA,TGCGCCAGCAGCTTGGATACAGAGAACACTGAAGCTTTCTTT,CASSLDTENTEAFF
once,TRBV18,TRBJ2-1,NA,TGTGCCAGCTCAAACGTACAGGGGACTTACAATGAGCAGTTCTTC,CASSNVQGTYNEQFF
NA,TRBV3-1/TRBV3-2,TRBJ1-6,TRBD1,TGTGCCAGCAGCCAAGTACGGACAGGGGGAAATTCACCCCTCCACTTT,CASSQVRTGGNSPLHF
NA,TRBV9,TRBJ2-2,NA,TGTGCCAGCAGCGTAGAGCTGAGACTAGTCCCCGGGGAGCTGTTTTTT,CASSVELRLVPGELFF
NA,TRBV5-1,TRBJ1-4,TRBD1,TGCGCCAGCAGCTTGGTTCGAGGGGGCAGAGCAACTAATGAAAAACTGTTTTTT,CASSLVRGGRATNEKLFF